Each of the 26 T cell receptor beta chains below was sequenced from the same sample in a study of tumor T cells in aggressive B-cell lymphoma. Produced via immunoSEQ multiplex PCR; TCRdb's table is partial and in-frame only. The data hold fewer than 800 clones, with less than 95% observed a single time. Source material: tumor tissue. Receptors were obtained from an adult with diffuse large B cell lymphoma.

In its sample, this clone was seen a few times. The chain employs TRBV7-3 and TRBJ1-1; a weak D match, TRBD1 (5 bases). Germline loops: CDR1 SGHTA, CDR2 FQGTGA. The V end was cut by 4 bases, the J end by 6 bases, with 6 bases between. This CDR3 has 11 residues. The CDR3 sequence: CASSSGSEAFF. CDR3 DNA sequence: TGTGCCAGCAGCTCAGGGTCTGAAGCTTTCTTT.

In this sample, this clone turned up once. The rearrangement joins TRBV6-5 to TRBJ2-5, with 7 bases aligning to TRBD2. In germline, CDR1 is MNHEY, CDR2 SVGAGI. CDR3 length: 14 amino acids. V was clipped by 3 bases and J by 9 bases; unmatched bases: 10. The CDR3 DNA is TGTGCCAGCAGTTATGGGCCGGGACTACCGTCCCAGTACTTC. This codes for CASSYGPGLPSQYF.

CDR3 sequence: CASSEALGTGFEAFF. The CDR3 bases are TGTGCCAGCAGTGAAGCGCTCGGGACAGGGTTTGAAGCTTTCTTT. The rearrangement links TRBV6-1 to TRBJ1-1; 9 bases align to TRBD1. Germline V gene sequence: CDR1 MNHNS, CDR2 SASEGT. V shed 0 bases, J shed 7 bases, and the junction held 6 bases outside the gene matches. The CDR3 loop spans 15 amino acids.

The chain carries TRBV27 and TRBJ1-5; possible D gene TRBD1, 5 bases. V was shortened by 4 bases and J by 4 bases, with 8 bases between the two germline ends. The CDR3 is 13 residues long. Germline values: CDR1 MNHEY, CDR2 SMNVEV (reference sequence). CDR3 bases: TGTGCCAGCAGTTATCGACAGAATCAGCCCCAGCATTTT. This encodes CASSYRQNQPQHF.

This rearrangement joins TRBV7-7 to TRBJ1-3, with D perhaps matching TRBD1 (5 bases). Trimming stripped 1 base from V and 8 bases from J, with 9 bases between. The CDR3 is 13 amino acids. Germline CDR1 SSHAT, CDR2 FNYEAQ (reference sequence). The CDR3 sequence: CASSLGEGHTIYF. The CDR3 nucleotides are TGTGCCAGCAGCTTAGGGGAGGGACACACCATATATTTT.

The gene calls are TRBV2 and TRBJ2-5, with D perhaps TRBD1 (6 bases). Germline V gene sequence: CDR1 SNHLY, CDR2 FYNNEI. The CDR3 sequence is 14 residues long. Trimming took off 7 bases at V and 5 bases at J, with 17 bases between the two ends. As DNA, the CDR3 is TGTGCCAGCACACTGACAGGCCCCATGGAGACCCAGTACTTC. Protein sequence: CASTLTGPMETQYF.

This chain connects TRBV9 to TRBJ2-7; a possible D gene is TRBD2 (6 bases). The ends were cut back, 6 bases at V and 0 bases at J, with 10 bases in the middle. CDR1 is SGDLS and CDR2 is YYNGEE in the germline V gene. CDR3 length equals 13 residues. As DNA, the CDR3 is TGTGCCAGCAATGTGGGGGGCTCCTACGAGCAGTACTTC. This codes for CASNVGGSYEQYF.

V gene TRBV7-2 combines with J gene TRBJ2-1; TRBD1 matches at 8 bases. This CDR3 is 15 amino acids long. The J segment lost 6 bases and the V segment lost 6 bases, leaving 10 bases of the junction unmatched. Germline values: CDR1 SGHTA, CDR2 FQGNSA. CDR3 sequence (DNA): TGTGCCAGCAGTCCCAGGGGGCGCATCGGCAATGAGCAGTTCTTC. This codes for CASSPRGRIGNEQFF.

This CDR3 is CASSGTRAFF. CDR3 sequence (DNA): TGTGCCAGCTCCGGGACAAGAGCTTTCTTT. The chain combines TRBV11-3 with TRBJ1-1, with D tentatively TRBD1 (6 bases). Per the germline V gene, CDR1 is SGHNT and CDR2 is YENEEA. Trimming removed 8 bases at V and 10 bases at J, with 11 bases between. The CDR3 contains 10 residues.

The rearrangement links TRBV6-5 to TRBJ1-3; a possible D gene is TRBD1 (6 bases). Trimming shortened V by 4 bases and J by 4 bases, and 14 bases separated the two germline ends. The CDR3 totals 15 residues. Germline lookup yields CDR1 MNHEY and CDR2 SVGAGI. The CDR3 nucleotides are TGTGCCAGCAGTTTGTCGAGGGGGTTCGGAAACACCATATATTTT. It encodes CASSLSRGFGNTIYF.

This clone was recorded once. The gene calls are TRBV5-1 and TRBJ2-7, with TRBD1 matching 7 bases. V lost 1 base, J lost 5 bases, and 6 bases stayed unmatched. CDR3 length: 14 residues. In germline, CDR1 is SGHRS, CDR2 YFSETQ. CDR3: CASSLTGDLNEQYF. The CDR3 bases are TGCGCCAGCAGCTTGACAGGGGATTTAAACGAGCAGTACTTC.

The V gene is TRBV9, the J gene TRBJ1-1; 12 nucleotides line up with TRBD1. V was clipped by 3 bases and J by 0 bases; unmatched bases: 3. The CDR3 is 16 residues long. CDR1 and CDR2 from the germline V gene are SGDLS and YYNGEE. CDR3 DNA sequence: TGTGCCAGCAGCGACGGGACAGGGGGCCTGAACACTGAAGCTTTCTTT. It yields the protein CASSDGTGGLNTEAFF.

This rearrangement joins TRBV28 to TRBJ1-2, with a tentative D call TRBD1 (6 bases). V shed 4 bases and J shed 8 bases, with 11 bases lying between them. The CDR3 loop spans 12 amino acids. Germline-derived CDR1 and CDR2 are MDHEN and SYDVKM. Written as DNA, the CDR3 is TGTGCCAGCAGTTGGGGGCTATGGGGCTACACCTTC. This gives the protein CASSWGLWGYTF.

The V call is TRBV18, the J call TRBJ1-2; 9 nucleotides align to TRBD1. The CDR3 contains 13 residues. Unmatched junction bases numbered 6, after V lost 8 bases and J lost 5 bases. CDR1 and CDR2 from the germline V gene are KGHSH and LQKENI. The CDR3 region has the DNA TGTGCCAGCACGGGACAGGGCCTATATGGCTACACCTTC. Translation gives CASTGQGLYGYTF.

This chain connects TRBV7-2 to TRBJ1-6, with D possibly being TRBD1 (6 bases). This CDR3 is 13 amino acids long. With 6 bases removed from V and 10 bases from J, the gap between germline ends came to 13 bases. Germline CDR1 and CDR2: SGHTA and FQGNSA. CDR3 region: CASREGGRSPLHF. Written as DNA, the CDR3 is TGTGCCAGCAGAGAAGGGGGTAGGTCACCCCTCCACTTT.

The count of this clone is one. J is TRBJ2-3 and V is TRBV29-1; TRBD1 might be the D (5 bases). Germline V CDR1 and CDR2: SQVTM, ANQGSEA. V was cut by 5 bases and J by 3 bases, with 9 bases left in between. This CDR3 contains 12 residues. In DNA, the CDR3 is TGCAGCGTTTCAGGGTCAACAGATACGCAGTATTTT. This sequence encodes CSVSGSTDTQYF.

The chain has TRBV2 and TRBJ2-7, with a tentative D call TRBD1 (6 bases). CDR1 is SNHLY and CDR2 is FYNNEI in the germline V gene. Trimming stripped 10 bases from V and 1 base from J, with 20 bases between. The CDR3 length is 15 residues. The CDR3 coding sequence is TGTGCCACCTTGTACCGGGACAAAGCATCCTACGAGCAGTACTTC. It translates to CATLYRDKASYEQYF.

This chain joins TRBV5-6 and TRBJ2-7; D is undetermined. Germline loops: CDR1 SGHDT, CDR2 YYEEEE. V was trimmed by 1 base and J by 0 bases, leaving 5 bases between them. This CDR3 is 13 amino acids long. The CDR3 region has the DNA TGTGCCAGCAGCTTGCTGCGCTCCTACGAGCAGTACTTC. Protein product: CASSLLRSYEQYF.

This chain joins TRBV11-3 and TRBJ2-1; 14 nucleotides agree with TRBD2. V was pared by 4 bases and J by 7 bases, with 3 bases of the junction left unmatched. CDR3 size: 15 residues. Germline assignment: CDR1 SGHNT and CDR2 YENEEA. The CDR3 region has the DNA TGTGCCAGCAGCTGGGGACTAGCGGGAGATAATGAGCAGTTCTTC. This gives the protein CASSWGLAGDNEQFF.

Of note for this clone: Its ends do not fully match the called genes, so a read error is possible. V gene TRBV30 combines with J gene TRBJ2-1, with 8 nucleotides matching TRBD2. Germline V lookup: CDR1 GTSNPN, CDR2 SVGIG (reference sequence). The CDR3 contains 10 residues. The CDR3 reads CAWRSGSLVF. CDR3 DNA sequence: TGTGCCTGGAGAAGCGGGAGTTTGGTCTTC.

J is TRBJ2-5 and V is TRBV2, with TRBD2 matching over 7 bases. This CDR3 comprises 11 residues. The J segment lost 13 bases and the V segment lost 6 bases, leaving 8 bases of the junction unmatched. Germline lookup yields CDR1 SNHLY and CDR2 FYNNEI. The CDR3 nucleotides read TGTGCCAGCAGCCTAAGGGGAGGGGTGTACTTC. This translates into CASSLRGGVYF.

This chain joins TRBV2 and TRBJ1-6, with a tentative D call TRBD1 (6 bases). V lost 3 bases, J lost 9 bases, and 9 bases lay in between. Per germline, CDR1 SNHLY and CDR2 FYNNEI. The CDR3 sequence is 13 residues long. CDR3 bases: TGTGCCAGCAGTGACAGGGGAAGTTCACCCCTCCACTTT. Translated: CASSDRGSSPLHF.

CDR3 nucleotide sequence: TGCGCCATCTTTCGTGAAAAACTGTTTTTT. Translating gives CAIFREKLFF. The chain is built from TRBV10-1 and TRBJ1-4; D is uncertain. Germline CDR1 and CDR2: WNHNN and SYGVQD (reference sequence). The CDR3 spans 10 residues. Trimming pared 10 bases from V and 7 bases from J, leaving 7 bases between.

CDR3 residues: CASSLAGQTQPQHF. The DNA of the CDR3 is TGTGCCAGCAGCTTAGCGGGACAGACTCAGCCCCAGCATTTT. V and J are TRBV7-2 and TRBJ1-5; 7 bases agree with TRBD1. The V and J ends lost 0 bases and 6 bases, in that order; junction bases with no gene match: 2. The CDR3 runs 14 residues. Germline V lookup: CDR1 SGHTA, CDR2 FQGNSA.

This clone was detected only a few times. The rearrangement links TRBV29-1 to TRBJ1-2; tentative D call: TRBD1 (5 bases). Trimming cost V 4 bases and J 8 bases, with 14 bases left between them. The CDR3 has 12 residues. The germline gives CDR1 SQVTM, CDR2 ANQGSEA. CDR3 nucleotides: TGCAGCGTTGGGGGAGGGGCTGGAGGCTACACCTTC. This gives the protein CSVGGGAGGYTF.

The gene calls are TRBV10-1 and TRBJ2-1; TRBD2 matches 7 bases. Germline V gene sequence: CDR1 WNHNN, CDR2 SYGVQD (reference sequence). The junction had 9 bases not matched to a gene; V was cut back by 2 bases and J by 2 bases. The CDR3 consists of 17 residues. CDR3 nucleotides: TGCGCCAGCAGTGAGGTAGGGAGGGAATTCCCCTACAATGAGCAGTTCTTC. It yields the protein CASSEVGREFPYNEQFF.